The 9 T cell receptor beta chains given below trace back to one sample, sequenced in a study of blood T cell repertoires in COVID-19 (TCRdb year 2020). Receptors were amplified or captured by the immunoSEQ multiplex PCR assay. Imported from immuneACCESS, the table was reduced by TCRdb to in-frame sequences with V and J called. These copies leave out some clones; in studies compared against another copy, an unresolved V gene accounts for under half, and the cause of the remainder is not known. This sample is represented by more than 100,000 clones; over 65% of them were singletons. The ten largest account for about 12% of the sample. The sequencing input was peripheral blood. These receptors originate from a human donor in a cohort sampled during active COVID-19.

The V gene is TRBV3-1 (or the pseudogene TRBV3-2), the J gene TRBJ2-7; 7 bases align to TRBD1. After removal of 7 bases from V and 0 bases from J, the junction contained 12 bases not matched to a gene. This CDR3 contains 16 residues. Looked up from germline, CDR1 is LGHDT and CDR2 is YNNKEL (reference sequence). The CDR3 spells CASIEGAWTHSYEQYF. The CDR3 coding sequence is TGTGCCAGCATCGAGGGGGCCTGGACGCACTCCTACGAGCAGTACTTC.

The gene calls are TRBV29-1 and TRBJ2-3; TRBD1 might be the D (5 bases). V lost 3 bases and J lost 4, with 11 bases in between. The CDR3 contains 13 residues. CDR1 is SQVTM, CDR2 ANQGSEA, per germline. Written as DNA, the CDR3 is TGCAGCGTTGATATGTCAGGGCCAGATACGCAGTATTTT. Encoded protein: CSVDMSGPDTQYF.

For the CDR3, the DNA is TGTGCCAGCTCACCGGGACAGGGGGCCTACGAGCAGTACTTC. Protein product: CASSPGQGAYEQYF. The chain couples TRBV18 to TRBJ2-7; TRBD1 aligns across 11 bases. Trimming removed 3 bases from V and 2 bases from J; junction bases left unmatched: 0. From germline, CDR1 is KGHSH and CDR2 LQKENI. The CDR3 is made up of 14 amino acids.

This clone was seen a handful of times. The genes are TRBV3-1 (or the pseudogene TRBV3-2) and TRBJ2-5; 10 nucleotides align to TRBD2. V lost 2 bases, J lost 5 bases, and 8 bases stayed unmatched. The CDR3 length is 16 residues. The germline V gene encodes CDR1 LGHDT and CDR2 YNNKEL (reference sequence). Written as DNA, the CDR3 is TGTGCCAGCAGCCAAAGGACAGCGGGGGGGCCGGAGACCCAGTACTTC. Translated: CASSQRTAGGPETQYF.

This clone was seen once. The rearrangement uses TRBV11-1 and TRBJ2-3; 9 nucleotides agree with TRBD1. Trimming removed 5 bases from V and 5 bases from J; junction bases left unmatched: 5. Germline CDR1 and CDR2: SGHAT and FQDESV (reference sequence). This CDR3 comprises 14 residues. The CDR3 spells CASSIRQGGDTQYF. The CDR3 DNA reads TGTGCCAGCAGCATCCGACAGGGGGGAGATACGCAGTATTTT.

The chain uses TRBV9 and TRBJ1-1; possibly TRBD1 for D (6 bases). With 3 bases removed from V and 7 bases from J, the gap between germline ends came to 16 bases. Germline V gene sequence: CDR1 SGDLS, CDR2 YYNGEE. This CDR3 is 14 amino acids long. CDR3 in DNA: TGTGCCAGCAGCGGGGATGGGGGCGGAGGTGAAGCTTTCTTT. As protein: CASSGDGGGGEAFF.

The genes are TRBV9 and TRBJ1-6; D is unresolved. The germline V gene has CDR1 SGDLS and CDR2 YYNGEE. CDR3 length: 16 amino acids. Deletions cut 0 bases from V and 8 bases from J, with 15 bases between. The CDR3 sequence: CASSVAIRTADSPLHF. The CDR3 coding sequence is TGTGCCAGCAGCGTAGCTATAAGGACTGCGGATTCACCCCTCCACTTT.

This clone has only one observation. V usage is TRBV19 and J usage is TRBJ1-2; D perhaps matches TRBD1 (6 bases). Per the germline V gene, CDR1 is LNHDA and CDR2 is SQIVND (reference sequence). This CDR3 comprises 14 residues. V was clipped by 5 bases and J by 7 bases, with 17 bases between them. The CDR3 reads CASSPRTALVGYTF. For the CDR3, the DNA is TGTGCCAGTAGTCCTCGGACAGCCCTGGTTGGCTACACCTTC.

The chain recombines TRBV2 with TRBJ1-5, with 10 bases matching TRBD1. Losses at the gene ends were 6 bases for V and 6 bases for J; bases not matched to a gene: 8. The V gene's germline CDR1 is SNHLY and CDR2 FYNNEI. The CDR3 is made up of 15 amino acids. CDR3 in DNA: TGTGCCAGCAGACCGGGACAGGGGTTCGGTCAGCCCCAGCATTTT. Amino acids: CASRPGQGFGQPQHF.